The next 24 T cell receptor beta chains were all read from a single sample in a study of blood T cell repertoires in COVID-19. The repertoire was sequenced with immunoSEQ multiplex PCR; TCRdb's copy has only in-frame clones and lacks some. The sample has about 160,000 clones; about 90% are singletons. The source material was peripheral blood. The receptors originated from a man aged 30-40 years with COVID-19, enrolled during active disease.

The rearrangement links TRBV19 to TRBJ1-4; D is unresolved. Germline lookup yields CDR1 LNHDA and CDR2 SQIVND (reference sequence). Between the trimmed V and J ends, which lost 2 bases and 7 bases, there was a span of 8 bases. This CDR3 has 13 residues. DNA of the CDR3: TGTGCCAGTAGTATAAGTTTGAGTGAAAAACTGTTTTTT. It encodes CASSISLSEKLFF.

This chain connects TRBV27 to TRBJ1-5; D gene unclear. Germline V gene data show CDR1 as MNHEY and CDR2 as SMNVEV (reference sequence). This CDR3 contains 17 residues. Trimming shortened V by 6 bases and J by 0 bases, and 18 bases separated the two germline ends. This chain's CDR3 is CASRPGGLPYSNQPQHF. CDR3 sequence (DNA): TGTGCCAGCAGGCCAGGCGGGCTCCCTTATAGCAATCAGCCCCAGCATTTT.

V gene TRBV19 combines with J gene TRBJ2-2; possibly TRBD2 for D (6 bases). The germline V gene encodes CDR1 LNHDA and CDR2 SQIVND (reference sequence). V dropped 7 bases and J dropped 3 bases, with 12 bases sitting between them. This CDR3 has 14 residues. CDR3 sequence (DNA): TGTGCCAGTAATAGACTAGTCGACACCGGGGAGCTGTTTTTT. It translates to CASNRLVDTGELFF.

This clone was detected once. This chain links TRBV4-1 with TRBJ2-2; D ambiguous. V lost 4 bases and J lost 3, with 9 bases in between. Germline loops: CDR1 MGHRA, CDR2 YSYEKL. The CDR3 consists of 14 residues. DNA for the CDR3: TGCGCCAGCAGCCCACGCACAGACACCGGGGAGCTGTTTTTT. Translation gives CASSPRTDTGELFF.

This chain joins TRBV10-3 and TRBJ1-3, with a weak D call TRBD1 (5 bases). V was clipped by 0 bases and J by 0 bases, with 12 bases between them. Germline lookup yields CDR1 ENHRY and CDR2 SYGVKD. The CDR3 runs 17 residues. The CDR3 reads CAISESLGRASGNTIYF. The CDR3 coding sequence is TGTGCCATCAGTGAGTCGTTGGGGCGCGCCTCTGGAAACACCATATATTTT.

The chain carries TRBV30 and TRBJ1-2; 12 bases map to TRBD1. CDR1 GTSNPN and CDR2 SVGIG come from the germline V gene (reference sequence). V shed 7 bases, J shed 4 bases, and the junction held 10 bases outside the gene matches. The CDR3 covers 15 residues. The CDR3 DNA follows: TGTGCCTCAAACTCCGGGACAGGGGGCTTCTATGGCTACACCTTC. This sequence encodes CASNSGTGGFYGYTF.

The rearrangement joins TRBV19 to TRBJ2-7, with TRBD2 matching 10 bases. The CDR3 is made up of 17 amino acids. V dropped 5 bases and J dropped 0; count of bases not matched to a gene: 10. Germline CDR1 and CDR2: LNHDA and SQIVND (reference sequence). The CDR3 sequence is CASSHNTGTSVSYEQYF. For the CDR3, the DNA is TGTGCCAGTAGTCACAACACCGGGACTAGCGTCTCCTACGAGCAGTACTTC. The whole variable domain, filled in from reference TRBV19 and TRBJ2-7, reads DGGITQSPKYLFRKEGQNVTLSCEQNLNHDAMYWYRQDPGQGLRLIYYSQIVNDFQKGDIAEGYSVSREKKESFPLTVTSAQKNPTAFYLCASSHNTGTSVSYEQYFGPGTRLTVT.

The V and J genes are TRBV3-1 (or the pseudogene TRBV3-2) and TRBJ2-3, with D perhaps TRBD1 (6 bases). The CDR3 runs to 14 residues. V was shortened by 4 bases and J by 5 bases, with 13 bases between the two germline ends. Germline loops: CDR1 LGHDT, CDR2 YNNKEL (reference sequence). CDR3 loop: CASSLAGVGDTQYF. In DNA, the CDR3 is TGTGCCAGCAGCCTTGCAGGGGTCGGAGATACGCAGTATTTT.

This clone was picked up one time. V is TRBV6-2 or TRBV6-3 and J is TRBJ2-7; maybe TRBD2 (5 bases). V was shortened by 2 bases and J by 6 bases, with 14 bases between the two germline ends. This CDR3 has 14 amino acids. The V gene's germline CDR1 is MNHEY and CDR2 SVGEGT. This chain's CDR3 is CASSYTLLAGEQYF. CDR3 DNA sequence: TGTGCCAGCAGTTACACTTTACTGGCGGGCGAGCAGTACTTC.

The chain combines TRBV28 with TRBJ2-3; 14 nucleotides match TRBD2. Germline lookup yields CDR1 MDHEN and CDR2 SYDVKM. The CDR3 is 18 amino acids. Germline trimming cut 4 bases from V and 6 bases from J; bases unmatched to any gene: 12. In DNA form, the CDR3 reads TGTGCCAGCAGTTCAAACCGACTAGCGGGAGGGCCCTCTGATACGCAGTATTTT. Amino acid sequence: CASSSNRLAGGPSDTQYF.

This clone was observed a handful of times. The gene calls are TRBV7-2 and TRBJ2-1, with D unclear. This CDR3 contains 13 residues. V was trimmed by 0 bases and J by 8 bases, leaving 8 bases between them. CDR1 SGHTA and CDR2 FQGNSA come from the germline V gene. The DNA of the CDR3 is TGTGCCAGCAGCTTAGCGCAGAGGCATGAGCAGTTCTTC. It codes for CASSLAQRHEQFF.

The chain is built from TRBV7-2 and TRBJ2-3, with D uncertain. Germline values: CDR1 SGHTA, CDR2 FQGNSA. This CDR3 region has 14 residues. The V end was cut by 0 bases, the J end by 4 bases, with 8 bases between. CDR3 DNA: TGTGCCAGCAGCTTAGCTTCGGGTGCAGATACGCAGTATTTT. Protein product: CASSLASGADTQYF.

V is TRBV6-5 and J is TRBJ2-7, with D tentatively TRBD2 (6 bases). CDR3 length: 14 residues. Germline assignment: CDR1 MNHEY and CDR2 SVGAGI. Trimming shortened V by 2 bases and J by 3 bases, and 11 bases separated the two germline ends. In DNA, the CDR3 is TGTGCCAGCAGTTACGGAGGGTTTCTCTACGAGCAGTACTTC. Translating it yields CASSYGGFLYEQYF.

V gene TRBV2 combines with J gene TRBJ1-5, with TRBD1 matching 7 bases. Trimming cost V 6 bases and J 3 bases; bases outside gene matches: 5. Germline V lookup: CDR1 SNHLY, CDR2 FYNNEI. This CDR3 has 14 residues. This CDR3 is CASRPGGNNQPQHF. As DNA, the CDR3 is TGTGCCAGCAGGCCAGGGGGTAACAATCAGCCCCAGCATTTT.

For the CDR3, the DNA is TGTGCCAGCAGCTTAGAGGGAGGTCAGCCCCAGCATTTT. This sequence encodes CASSLEGGQPQHF. The chain combines TRBV7-2 with TRBJ1-5; D is undetermined. The CDR3 length is 13 residues. The germline V gene encodes CDR1 SGHTA and CDR2 FQGNSA. V was pared by 1 base and J by 6 bases, with 7 bases between.

This clone came up once. The rearrangement links TRBV5-1 to TRBJ1-1, with D unclear. Per the germline V gene, CDR1 is SGHRS and CDR2 is YFSETQ. The ends were cut back, 7 bases at V and 0 bases at J, with 13 bases in the middle. The CDR3 has 14 residues. The CDR3 DNA is TGCGCCAGCGGTAAAGGAGACTTGAACACTGAAGCTTTCTTT. Protein sequence: CASGKGDLNTEAFF.

The rearrangement uses TRBV6-6 and TRBJ2-5, with TRBD1 identical over 8 bases. The trim removed 3 bases at V and 5 bases at J, leaving 2 bases unmatched. The CDR3 totals 13 residues. The germline CDR1 and CDR2 sequences are MNHNY and SVGAGI (reference sequence). CDR3 coding DNA: TGTGCCAGCAGTTATACAGGGGGTGAGACCCAGTACTTC. Translated: CASSYTGGETQYF.

This chain links TRBV28 with TRBJ1-5; D is undetermined. The V gene lost 1 base and the J gene lost 1 base, with 14 bases spanning the gap. Germline V CDR1 and CDR2: MDHEN, SYDVKM. CDR3 length: 17 amino acids. CDR3 sequence: CASSLFGPRRSNQPQHF. Written as DNA, the CDR3 is TGTGCCAGCAGTTTATTTGGGCCTCGACGGAGCAATCAGCCCCAGCATTTT.

The chain is built from TRBV18 and TRBJ1-5, with 9 bases lining up with TRBD1. CDR1 is KGHSH, CDR2 LQKENI, per germline. J gave up 4 bases and V 2 bases, and 15 bases lay outside the gene matches. The length of the CDR3 is 19 residues. The chain's CDR3 is CASSPFRPGQGNRNQPQHF. CDR3 DNA: TGTGCCAGCTCACCATTTAGACCGGGACAGGGAAATAGGAATCAGCCCCAGCATTTT.

The chain recombines TRBV6-2 or TRBV6-3 with TRBJ1-1, with a tentative D call TRBD1 (6 bases). The germline V and J ends were trimmed by 2 bases and 1 base, with 29 bases remaining between them. CDR1 is MNHEY and CDR2 is SVGEGT in the germline V gene. The CDR3 covers 21 residues. CDR3 nucleotides: TGTGCCAGCAGTTACCCGGCGGCGGCGGGGGCCATCGACGGAGCGAACACTGAAGCTTTCTTT. The encoded protein is CASSYPAAAGAIDGANTEAFF.

The chain links TRBV24-1 to TRBJ2-2; 9 nucleotides line up with TRBD1. The germline gives CDR1 KGHDR, CDR2 SFDVKD. V was clipped by 3 bases and J by 4 bases; unmatched bases: 8. CDR3 length: 17 amino acids. CDR3 nucleotide sequence: TGTGCCACCAGTGATACCGGCCGGACAGGGGTCACCGGGGAGCTGTTTTTT. Protein sequence: CATSDTGRTGVTGELFF.

The chain couples TRBV4-3 to TRBJ1-2; 8 bases align to TRBD1. The length of the CDR3 is 14 residues. Losses at the gene ends were 4 bases for V and 4 bases for J; bases not matched to a gene: 5. Per germline, CDR1 LGHNA and CDR2 YSLEER. CDR3 nucleotides: TGCGCCAGCAGCCCGGGCAGGGGGCCCTATGGCTACACCTTC. This encodes CASSPGRGPYGYTF.

The chain is built from TRBV19 and TRBJ2-2; D may be TRBD1 (5 bases). Germline V gene sequence: CDR1 LNHDA, CDR2 SQIVND (reference sequence). The germline V and J ends were trimmed by 4 bases and 1 base, with 10 bases remaining between them. The CDR3 length is 15 residues. CDR3 region: CASSRRGMNTGELFF. The CDR3 DNA reads as TGTGCCAGTAGTAGAAGGGGAATGAACACCGGGGAGCTGTTTTTT.

This clone was seen a single time. The chain links TRBV9 to TRBJ2-2; D not certain. CDR1 and CDR2 (germline): SGDLS, YYNGEE. CDR3 length equals 14 residues. The germline V and J ends were trimmed by 3 bases and 4 bases, with 10 bases remaining between them. CDR3 amino acids: CASSAPSTTGELFF. The DNA for the CDR3 is TGTGCCAGCAGCGCGCCTAGTACCACCGGGGAGCTGTTTTTT.